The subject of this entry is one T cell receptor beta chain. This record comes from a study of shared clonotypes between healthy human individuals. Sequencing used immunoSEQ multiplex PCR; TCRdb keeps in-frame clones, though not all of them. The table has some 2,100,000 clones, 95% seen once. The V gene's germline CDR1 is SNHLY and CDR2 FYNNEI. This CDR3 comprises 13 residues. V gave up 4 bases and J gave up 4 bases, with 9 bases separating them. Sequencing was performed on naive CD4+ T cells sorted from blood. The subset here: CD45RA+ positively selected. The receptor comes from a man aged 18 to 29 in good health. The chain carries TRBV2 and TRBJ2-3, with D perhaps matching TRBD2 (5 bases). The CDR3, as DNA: TGTGCCAGCAGTGTAGGACTTTCAGATACGCAGTATTTT. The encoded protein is CASSVGLSDTQYF.